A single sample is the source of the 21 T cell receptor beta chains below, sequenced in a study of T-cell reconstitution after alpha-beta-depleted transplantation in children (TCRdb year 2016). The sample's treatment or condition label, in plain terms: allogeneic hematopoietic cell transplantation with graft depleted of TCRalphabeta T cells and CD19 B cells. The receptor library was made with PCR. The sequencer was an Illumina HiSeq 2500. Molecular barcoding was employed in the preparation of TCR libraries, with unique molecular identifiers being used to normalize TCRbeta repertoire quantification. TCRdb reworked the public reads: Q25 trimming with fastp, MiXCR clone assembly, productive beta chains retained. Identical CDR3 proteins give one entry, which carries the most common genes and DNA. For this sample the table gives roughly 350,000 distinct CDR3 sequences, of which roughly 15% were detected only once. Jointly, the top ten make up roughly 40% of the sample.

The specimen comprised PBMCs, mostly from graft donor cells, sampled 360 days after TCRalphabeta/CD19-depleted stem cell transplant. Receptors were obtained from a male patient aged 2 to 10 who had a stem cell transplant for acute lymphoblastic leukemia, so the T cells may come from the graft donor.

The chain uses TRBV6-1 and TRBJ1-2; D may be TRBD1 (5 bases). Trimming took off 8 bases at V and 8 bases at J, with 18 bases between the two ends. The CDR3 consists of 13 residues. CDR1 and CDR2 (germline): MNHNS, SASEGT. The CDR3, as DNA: TGTGCCAGCGGGACGGAGGAGTTGTTGGGCTACACCTTC. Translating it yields CASGTEELLGYTF.

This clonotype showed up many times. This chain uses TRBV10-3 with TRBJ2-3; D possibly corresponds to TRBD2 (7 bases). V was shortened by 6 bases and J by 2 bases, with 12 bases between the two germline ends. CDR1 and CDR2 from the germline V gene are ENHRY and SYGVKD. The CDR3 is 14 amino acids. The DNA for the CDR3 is TGTGCCATCAGACGGGGGGCTGTCACAGATACGCAGTATTTT. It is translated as CAIRRGAVTDTQYF.

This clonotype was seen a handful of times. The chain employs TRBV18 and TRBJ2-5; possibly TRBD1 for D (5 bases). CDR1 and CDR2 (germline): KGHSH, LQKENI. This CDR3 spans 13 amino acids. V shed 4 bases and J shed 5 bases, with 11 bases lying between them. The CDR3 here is CASSRQQVETQYF. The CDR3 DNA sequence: TGTGCCAGCTCACGGCAACAGGTGGAGACCCAGTACTTC.

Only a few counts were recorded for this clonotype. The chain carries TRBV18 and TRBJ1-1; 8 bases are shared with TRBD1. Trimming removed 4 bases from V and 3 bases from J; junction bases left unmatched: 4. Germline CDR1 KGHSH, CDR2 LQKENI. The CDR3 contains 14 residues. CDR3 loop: CASSLQGADTEAFF. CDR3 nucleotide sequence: TGTGCCAGCTCACTTCAGGGGGCCGACACTGAAGCTTTCTTT.

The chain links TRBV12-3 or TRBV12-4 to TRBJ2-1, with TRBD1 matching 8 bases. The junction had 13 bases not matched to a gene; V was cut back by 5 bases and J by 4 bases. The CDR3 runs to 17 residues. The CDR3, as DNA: TGTGCCAGCAGTCCCGGACAGGGACCTCACAATTACAATGAGCAGTTCTTC. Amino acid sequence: CASSPGQGPHNYNEQFF.

Here the CDR3 reads CASSHPIQGHNEQFF. For the CDR3, the DNA is TGTGCCAGCAGCCATCCTATACAGGGGCACAATGAGCAGTTCTTC. This rearrangement joins TRBV14 to TRBJ2-1, with 7 bases identical to TRBD1. V lost 3 bases, J lost 5 bases, and 7 bases stayed unmatched. Germline CDR1 SGHDN, CDR2 FVKESK. The CDR3 length is 15 residues.

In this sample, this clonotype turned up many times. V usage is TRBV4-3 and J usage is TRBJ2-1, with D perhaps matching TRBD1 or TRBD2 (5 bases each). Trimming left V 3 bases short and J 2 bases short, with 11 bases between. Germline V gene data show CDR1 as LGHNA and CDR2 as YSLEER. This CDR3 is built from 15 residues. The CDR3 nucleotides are TGCGCCAGCAGCCAGGGAACGGGACCCTACAATGAGCAGTTCTTC. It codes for CASSQGTGPYNEQFF.

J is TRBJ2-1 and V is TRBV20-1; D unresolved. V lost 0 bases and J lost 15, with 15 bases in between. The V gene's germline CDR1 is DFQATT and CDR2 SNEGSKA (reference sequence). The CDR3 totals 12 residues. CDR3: CSARDGGSARFF. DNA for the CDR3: TGCAGTGCTAGAGATGGTGGGTCGGCTCGGTTCTTC.

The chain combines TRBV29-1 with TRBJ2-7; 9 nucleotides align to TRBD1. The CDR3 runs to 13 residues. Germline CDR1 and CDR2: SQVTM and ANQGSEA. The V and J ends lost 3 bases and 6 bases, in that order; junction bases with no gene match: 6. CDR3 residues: CSVDRDRDGEQYF. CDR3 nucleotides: TGCAGCGTTGATCGGGACAGGGACGGCGAGCAGTACTTC.

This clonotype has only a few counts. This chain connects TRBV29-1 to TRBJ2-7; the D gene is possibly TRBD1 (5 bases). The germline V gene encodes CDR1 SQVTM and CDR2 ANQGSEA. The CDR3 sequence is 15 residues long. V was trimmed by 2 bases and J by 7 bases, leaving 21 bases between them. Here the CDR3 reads CSVEKWTLRRWEQYF. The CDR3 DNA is TGCAGCGTTGAAAAATGGACACTCCGTAGGTGGGAGCAGTACTTC.

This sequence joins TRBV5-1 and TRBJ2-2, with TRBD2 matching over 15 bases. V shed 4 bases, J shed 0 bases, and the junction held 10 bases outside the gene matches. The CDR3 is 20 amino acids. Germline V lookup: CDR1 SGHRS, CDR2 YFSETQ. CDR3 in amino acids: CASSRGLAGGLTTNTGELFF. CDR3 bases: TGCGCCAGCAGCCGGGGACTAGCGGGAGGACTTACCACGAACACCGGGGAGCTGTTTTTT.

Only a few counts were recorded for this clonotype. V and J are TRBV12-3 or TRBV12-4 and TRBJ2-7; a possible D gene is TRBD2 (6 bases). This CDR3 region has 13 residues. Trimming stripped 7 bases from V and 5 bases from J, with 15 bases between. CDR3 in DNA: TGTGCCAGCACGGGGAGGAGGGGCGACGAGCAGTACTTC. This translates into CASTGRRGDEQYF.

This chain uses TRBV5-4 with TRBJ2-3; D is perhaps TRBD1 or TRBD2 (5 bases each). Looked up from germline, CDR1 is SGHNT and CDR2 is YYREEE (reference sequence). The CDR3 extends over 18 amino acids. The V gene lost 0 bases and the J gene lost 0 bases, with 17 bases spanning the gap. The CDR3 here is CASSLEGTSWVSTDTQYF. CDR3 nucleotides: TGTGCCAGCAGCTTGGAGGGGACCAGCTGGGTGAGCACAGATACGCAGTATTTT. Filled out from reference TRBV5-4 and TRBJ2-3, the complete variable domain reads ETGVTQSPTHLIKTRGQQVTLRCSSQSGHNTVSWYQQALGQGPQFIFQYYREEENGRGNFPPRFSGLQFPNYSSELNVNALELDDSALYLCASSLEGTSWVSTDTQYFGPGTRLTVL.

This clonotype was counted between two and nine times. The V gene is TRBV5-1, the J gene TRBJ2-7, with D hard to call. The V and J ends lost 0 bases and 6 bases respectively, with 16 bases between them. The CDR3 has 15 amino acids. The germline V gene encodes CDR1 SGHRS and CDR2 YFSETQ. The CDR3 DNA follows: TGCGCCAGCAGCTTGGTGGGCAGTTCACCGTTCGAGCAGTACTTC. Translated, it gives CASSLVGSSPFEQYF. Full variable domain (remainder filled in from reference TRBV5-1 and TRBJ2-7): KAGVTQTPRYLIKTRGQQVTLSCSPISGHRSVSWYQQTPGQGLQFLFEYFSETQRNKGNFPGRFSGRQFSNSRSEMNVSTLELGDSALYLCASSLVGSSPFEQYFGPGTRLTVT.

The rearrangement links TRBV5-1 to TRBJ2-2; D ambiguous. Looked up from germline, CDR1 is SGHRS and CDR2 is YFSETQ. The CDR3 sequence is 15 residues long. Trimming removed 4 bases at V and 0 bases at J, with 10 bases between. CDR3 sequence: CASSIEAPNTGELFF. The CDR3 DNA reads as TGCGCCAGCAGCATAGAGGCCCCGAACACCGGGGAGCTGTTTTTT.

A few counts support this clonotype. The CDR3 region has the DNA TGCAGCGTTGGGGGACGGATGAACACTGAAGCTTTCTTT. This encodes CSVGGRMNTEAFF. The chain combines TRBV29-1 with TRBJ1-1; TRBD1 is a possible D gene (5 bases). Germline lookup yields CDR1 SQVTM and CDR2 ANQGSEA. The V end lost 4 bases, the J end lost 0 bases, and 9 bases lay between the germline ends. This CDR3 region has 13 residues. Full variable domain (missing parts from reference TRBV29-1 and TRBJ1-1): SAVISQKPSRDICQRGTSLTIQCQVDSQVTMMFWYRQQPGQSLTLIATANQGSEATYESGFVIDKFPISRPNLTFSTLTVSNMSPEDSSIYLCSVGGRMNTEAFFGQGTRLTVV.

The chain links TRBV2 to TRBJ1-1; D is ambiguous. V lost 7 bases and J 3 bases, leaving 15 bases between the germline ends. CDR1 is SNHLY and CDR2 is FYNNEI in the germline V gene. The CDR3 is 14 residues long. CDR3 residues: CASKFQQSDTEAFF. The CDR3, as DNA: TGTGCCAGCAAATTTCAACAGTCGGACACTGAAGCTTTCTTT.

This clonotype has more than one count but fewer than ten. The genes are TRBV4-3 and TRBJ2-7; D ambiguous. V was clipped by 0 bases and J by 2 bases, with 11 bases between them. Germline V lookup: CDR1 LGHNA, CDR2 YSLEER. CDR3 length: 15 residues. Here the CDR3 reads CASSQDREATYEQYF. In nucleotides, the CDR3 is TGCGCCAGCAGCCAAGATCGAGAGGCCACCTACGAGCAGTACTTC.

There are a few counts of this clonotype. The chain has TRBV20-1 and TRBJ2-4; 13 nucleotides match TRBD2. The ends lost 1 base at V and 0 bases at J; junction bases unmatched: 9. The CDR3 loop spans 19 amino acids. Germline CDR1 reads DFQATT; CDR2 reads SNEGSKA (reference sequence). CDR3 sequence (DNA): TGCAGTGCTAGAGGGCCGACTAGCGGGAGGAGAGTAGCCAAAAACATTCAGTACTTC. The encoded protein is CSARGPTSGRRVAKNIQYF.

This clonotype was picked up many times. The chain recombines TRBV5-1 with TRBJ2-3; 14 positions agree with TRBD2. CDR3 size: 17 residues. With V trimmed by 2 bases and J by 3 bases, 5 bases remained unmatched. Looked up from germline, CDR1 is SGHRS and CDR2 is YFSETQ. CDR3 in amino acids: CASSLLRTSGRTDTQYF. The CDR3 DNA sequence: TGCGCCAGCAGCTTACTTCGGACTAGCGGGAGGACAGATACGCAGTATTTT.

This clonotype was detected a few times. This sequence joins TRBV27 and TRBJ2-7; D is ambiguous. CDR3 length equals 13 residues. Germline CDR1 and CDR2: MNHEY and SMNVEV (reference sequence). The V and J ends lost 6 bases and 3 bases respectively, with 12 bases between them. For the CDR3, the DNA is TGTGCCAGCAGCCAAGGATATCTCTACGAGCAGTACTTC. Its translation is CASSQGYLYEQYF.